The entry below gives a single T cell receptor beta chain sequence along with its context. CDR3 size: 19 residues. CDR1 is SGHNT, CDR2 YENEEA, per germline. With 4 bases clipped from V and 0 bases from J, the junction kept 11 bases outside the gene matches. The data derive from a study of blood T cell repertoires in COVID-19. As for the study in general: The cDNA or gDNA used as material had been derived from T cells, B-cell-depleted T cells, or PBMCs.

In the source study's methods: Reference gene primer amplification gave estimated nucleated cell counts. Produced via immunoSEQ multiplex PCR; TCRdb's table is partial and in-frame only. V, J and clone size reflect that table, while D and trimming were determined from the DNA. This sample has about 170,000 clones; approximately 86% occur once, and the top ten carry about 6.5%. Sequenced material: peripheral blood. The chain recombines TRBV11-3 with TRBJ2-1; 11 bases agree with TRBD1. The TCR sequence derives from a woman aged 80 or older in a cohort sampled during active or convalescent COVID-19. CDR3 sequence reads: CASSSWTGGHFNSYNEQFF. The DNA of the CDR3 is TGTGCCAGCAGCTCGTGGACAGGGGGCCACTTTAACTCCTACAATGAGCAGTTCTTC. Variable domain in full (rest from reference TRBV11-3 and TRBJ2-1): EAGVVQSPRYKIIEKKQPVAFWCNPISGHNTLYWYLQNLGQGPELLIRYENEEAVDDSQLPKDRFSAERLKGVDSTLKIQPAELGDSAVYLCASSSWTGGHFNSYNEQFFGPGTRLTVL.